One sample yielded the 30 T cell receptor beta chains listed below, sequenced in a study of beta chain features in type 1 diabetes. Which antigens these TCRs recognize remains unknown. The whole isolated RNA underwent reverse transcription, so sequencing captured expressed TCRB transcripts. Clones were read by immunoSEQ multiplex PCR, and TCRdb kept only the in-frame ones, dropping some. The sample lists about 30,000 clones, less than 70% occurring once. Study-wide results and limits: TCRB CDR3s were moderately but significantly shorter in Type 1 diabetes patients in all four CD4+ subsets.

Sample: Tregs from blood. Every receptor here comes from a woman between 18 and 29 years old with type 1 diabetes.

This sequence joins TRBV14 and TRBJ2-1, with a tentative D call TRBD1 (7 bases). The CDR3 covers 14 residues. V shed 0 bases and J shed 12 bases, with 15 bases lying between them. Germline CDR1 reads SGHDN; CDR2 reads FVKESK. CDR3 sequence reads: CASSQDGGTVRQFF. The CDR3 coding sequence is TGTGCCAGCAGCCAAGATGGGGGGACAGTAAGGCAGTTCTTC.

The chain recombines TRBV21-1 with TRBJ2-7; the D call in the table, TRBD1, was not verified against the DNA. TRBV21-1 represents a pseudogene. The CDR3 loop spans 15 amino acids. The CDR3 reads CASSIGQPFRDEQYF. The CDR3 DNA reads as TGTGCCAGCAGCATTGGACAGCCCTTCAGGGACGAGCAGTACTTC.

The chain combines TRBV7-2 with TRBJ2-7, with 7 bases that match TRBD2. CDR1 SGHTA and CDR2 FQGNSA come from the germline V gene. J gave up 7 bases and V 5 bases, and 14 bases lay outside the gene matches. The CDR3 is 15 residues long. CDR3 loop: CASSPVGGGPQEQYV. As DNA, the CDR3 is TGTGCCAGCAGCCCCGTGGGGGGAGGGCCGCAGGAGCAGTACGTC.

This clone was found a few times. The rearrangement links TRBV7-2 to TRBJ1-2; D is unclear. The CDR3 consists of 14 residues. CDR1 is SGHTA, CDR2 FQGNSA, per germline. The ends were cut back, 1 base at V and 7 bases at J, with 13 bases in the middle. CDR3 loop: CASSLGVGPGGYTF. In DNA, the CDR3 is TGTGCCAGCAGCTTAGGTGTCGGTCCGGGTGGCTACACCTTC.

The chain recombines TRBV5-1 with TRBJ1-5; D is uncertain. Looked up from germline, CDR1 is SGHRS and CDR2 is YFSETQ. The CDR3 runs 15 residues. V lost 0 bases and J 0 bases, leaving 7 bases between the germline ends. DNA for the CDR3: TGCGCCAGCAGCTTGGCCGGGAATAGCAATCAGCCCCAGCATTTT. Protein sequence: CASSLAGNSNQPQHF.

This sequence joins TRBV2 and TRBJ1-3, with 11 bases lining up with TRBD1. Per germline, CDR1 SNHLY and CDR2 FYNNEI. This CDR3 contains 18 residues. The ends lost 7 bases at V and 4 bases at J; junction bases unmatched: 15. This CDR3 reads CASIPSWTGGAIGNTIYF. DNA of the CDR3: TGTGCCAGCATCCCTTCATGGACAGGGGGCGCGATAGGAAACACCATATATTTT. Full variable domain (rest looked up from reference TRBV2 and TRBJ1-3): EPEVTQTPSHQVTQMGQEVILRCVPISNHLYFYWYRQILGQKVEFLVSFYNNEISEKSEIFDDQFSVERPDGSNFTLKIRSTKLEDSAMYFCASIPSWTGGAIGNTIYFGEGSWLTVV.

This clone was seen a single time. The chain employs TRBV28 and TRBJ1-6; unclear D gene. This CDR3 is built from 12 residues. The ends were cut back, 2 bases at V and 12 bases at J, with 8 bases in the middle. Germline lookup yields CDR1 MDHEN and CDR2 SYDVKM. CDR3 loop: CASSLGHKPLHF. The CDR3 region has the DNA TGTGCCAGCAGTTTAGGGCATAAACCCCTCCACTTT.

The J gene is TRBJ2-1, the V gene TRBV7-3; D unresolved. V lost 5 bases and J lost 7, with 12 bases in between. The CDR3 spans 13 residues. Looked up from germline, CDR1 is SGHTA and CDR2 is FQGTGA. In nucleotides, the CDR3 is TGTGCCAGCAGCCAATACCCTGAGAATGAGCAGTTCTTC. Encoded protein: CASSQYPENEQFF.

This clone was counted only a few times. The genes are TRBV7-2 and TRBJ2-7; D might be TRBD1 (5 bases). Germline V gives CDR1 SGHTA, CDR2 FQGNSA. The CDR3 sequence is 15 residues long. Trimming cost V 5 bases and J 6 bases, with 20 bases left between them. The CDR3 DNA reads as TGTGCCAGCAGCATCTACCACCGTTCTGGGGCCGAGCAGTACTTC. Protein product: CASSIYHRSGAEQYF.

This clone counts as large. The rearrangement uses TRBV19 and TRBJ1-3; TRBD1 aligns across 7 bases. The CDR3 loop spans 14 amino acids. The junction had 3 bases not matched to a gene; V was cut back by 4 bases and J by 3 bases. Looked up from germline, CDR1 is LNHDA and CDR2 is SQIVND (reference sequence). The CDR3 region is CASSKTGFGNTIYF. In DNA form, the CDR3 reads TGTGCCAGTAGTAAGACAGGGTTTGGAAACACCATATATTTT.

This clone has more than one count but fewer than ten. The chain is built from TRBV19 and TRBJ1-5; 7 bases match TRBD1. From germline, CDR1 is LNHDA and CDR2 SQIVND (reference sequence). Unmatched junction bases numbered 8, after V lost 8 bases and J lost 7 bases. This CDR3 contains 13 residues. The CDR3 region is CASSGTVGQPQHF. The DNA for the CDR3 is TGTGCCAGTTCCGGGACAGTAGGACAGCCCCAGCATTTT.

This clone was observed a few times. This rearrangement joins TRBV29-1 to TRBJ1-1, with D tentatively TRBD1 (6 bases). V was cut by 4 bases and J by 4 bases, with 10 bases left in between. Per germline, CDR1 SQVTM and CDR2 ANQGSEA. The CDR3 covers 12 residues. In nucleotides, the CDR3 is TGCAGCGTTGCGGGGGGCGGCACTGAAGCTTTCTTT. Amino acid sequence: CSVAGGGTEAFF.

The chain couples TRBV7-9 to TRBJ2-3; 10 nucleotides match TRBD2. Germline CDR1 reads SEHNR; CDR2 reads FQNEAQ (reference sequence). This CDR3 is built from 14 residues. J lost 8 bases, V lost 5 bases, and 7 bases had no gene match. CDR3 nucleotides: TGTGCCAGCAGCACCGGGACTAGCGTCCTTACGCAGTATTTT. This sequence encodes CASSTGTSVLTQYF. The full variable domain, rest sourced from reference TRBV7-9 and TRBJ2-3, is DTGVSQNPRHKITKRGQNVTFRCDPISEHNRLYWYRQTLGQGPEFLTYFQNEAQLEKSRLLSDRFSAERPKGSFSTLEIQRTEQGDSAMYLCASSTGTSVLTQYFGPGTRLTVL.

This clone was counted between two and nine times. V usage is TRBV9 and J usage is TRBJ2-3; 14 bases agree with TRBD2. Germline CDR1 is SGDLS and CDR2 is YYNGEE. The CDR3 consists of 17 residues. The V and J ends lost 4 bases and 5 bases, in that order; junction bases with no gene match: 9. The CDR3 nucleotides read TGTGCCAGCAGCTTACCCCCCGGACTAGCGGGAGGAGATACGCAGTATTTT. It yields the protein CASSLPPGLAGGDTQYF.

This chain uses TRBV7-8 with TRBJ2-1; D is possibly TRBD2 (5 bases). Per the germline V gene, CDR1 is SGHVS and CDR2 is FQNEAQ. The CDR3 consists of 14 residues. With 0 bases removed from V and 5 bases from J, the gap between germline ends came to 8 bases. CDR3 in amino acids: CASSLAGVDNEQFF. CDR3 DNA sequence: TGTGCCAGCAGCTTAGCGGGAGTTGACAATGAGCAGTTCTTC.

V is TRBV29-1 and J is TRBJ1-3, with a possible D match to TRBD1 (5 bases). The germline CDR1 and CDR2 sequences are SQVTM and ANQGSEA. V was cut by 8 bases and J by 7 bases, with 21 bases left in between. There are 14 residues in the CDR3. CDR3 in DNA: TGCAGCATCCGAGCCGGGGGAGGAATCAACACCATATATTTT. Its translation: CSIRAGGGINTIYF. Combining the CDR3 with reference TRBV29-1 and TRBJ1-3 gives the whole variable domain SAVISQKPSRDICQRGTSLTIQCQVDSQVTMMFWYRQQPGQSLTLIATANQGSEATYESGFVIDKFPISRPNLTFSTLTVSNMSPEDSSIYLCSIRAGGGINTIYFGEGSWLTVV.

This clone is a singleton in its sample. The rearrangement uses TRBV7-9 and TRBJ1-1, with D perhaps matching TRBD1 (5 bases). The germline V and J ends were trimmed by 5 bases and 3 bases, with 13 bases remaining between them. Per germline, CDR1 SEHNR and CDR2 FQNEAQ (reference sequence). This CDR3 region has 14 residues. The chain's CDR3 is CASSLGERDTEAFF. CDR3 nucleotides: TGTGCCAGCAGCCTAGGGGAGAGGGACACTGAAGCTTTCTTT.

The gene calls are TRBV18 and TRBJ2-1; 10 bases match TRBD2. V shed 2 bases and J 1 base; nucleotides not matched to a gene: 8. Germline assignment: CDR1 KGHSH and CDR2 LQKENI. The CDR3 sequence is 18 residues long. The CDR3 DNA follows: TGTGCCAGCTCACCAGGGGCTAGCGGGAGAGGTTCCTACAATGAGCAGTTCTTC. Translated: CASSPGASGRGSYNEQFF.

This chain links TRBV5-8 with TRBJ2-2, with a tentative D call TRBD1 (6 bases). The CDR3 length is 13 residues. Between the trimmed V and J ends, which lost 3 bases and 6 bases, there was a span of 9 bases. In germline, CDR1 is SGHTS, CDR2 YDEGEE. CDR3 amino acids: CASSSRQAGELFF. The CDR3 DNA follows: TGTGCCAGCAGCTCCCGACAGGCCGGGGAGCTGTTTTTT.

The rearrangement uses TRBV9 and TRBJ2-1; 8 bases agree with TRBD1. V trimming: 3 bases; J trimming: 0 bases; junction bases outside the gene matches: 2. Germline V gene sequence: CDR1 SGDLS, CDR2 YYNGEE. The CDR3 runs to 15 residues. DNA for the CDR3: TGTGCCAGCAGCGCACAGGGGGACTCCTACAATGAGCAGTTCTTC. Translated, it gives CASSAQGDSYNEQFF.

The chain is built from TRBV6-5 and TRBJ1-1, with a weak D call TRBD1 (6 bases). CDR1 and CDR2 from the germline V gene are MNHEY and SVGAGI. The CDR3 is 15 amino acids. Trimming removed 7 bases from V and 0 bases from J, with 15 bases in between. CDR3 loop: CASTLQGHMNTEAFF. CDR3 coding DNA: TGTGCCAGCACCTTACAGGGACACATGAACACTGAAGCTTTCTTT.

This clone showed up just a few times. J is TRBJ2-7 and V is TRBV6-6, with D perhaps TRBD2 (7 bases). Germline CDR1 reads MNHNY; CDR2 reads SVGAGI (reference sequence). Trimming shortened V by 6 bases and J by 2 bases, and 20 bases separated the two germline ends. This CDR3 spans 16 amino acids. CDR3 amino acids: CASSAGGQGRTYEQYF. In nucleotides, the CDR3 is TGTGCCAGCAGCGCCGGGGGGCAGGGGAGGACCTACGAGCAGTACTTC.

The rearrangement joins TRBV30 to TRBJ1-5; the D gene is possibly TRBD1 (6 bases). CDR3 length: 12 amino acids. CDR1 is GTSNPN and CDR2 is SVGIG in the germline V gene (reference sequence). Trimming took 3 bases from V and 4 from J, leaving 7 bases between them. CDR3 in amino acids: CAWSTGNQPQHF. CDR3 coding DNA: TGTGCCTGGAGCACAGGGAATCAGCCCCAGCATTTT.

This clone appeared a single time. This chain connects TRBV19 to TRBJ2-2, with 14 bases identical to TRBD2. Trimming took 6 bases from V and 1 from J; bases not matched to a gene: 10. CDR1 and CDR2 from the germline V gene are LNHDA and SQIVND (reference sequence). The CDR3 length is 19 residues. CDR3 in amino acids: CASRTGLAGVYWNTGELFF. CDR3 nucleotide sequence: TGTGCCAGTAGGACGGGACTAGCGGGAGTATATTGGAACACCGGGGAGCTGTTTTTT.

With regard to this clone: Distinct nucleotide sequences in the sample also encode this CDR3. V usage is TRBV29-1 and J usage is TRBJ1-4; 7 bases match TRBD1. The V gene end was trimmed by 6 bases and the J gene end by 9 bases; junction bases not matched to a gene: 4. CDR1 is SQVTM and CDR2 is ANQGSEA in the germline V gene. There are 11 residues in the CDR3. The CDR3 here is CSVETGKKLFF. In nucleotides, the CDR3 is TGCAGCGTAGAGACAGGGAAAAAACTGTTTTTT.

The gene calls are TRBV18 and TRBJ2-2; 8 positions agree with TRBD1. Looked up from germline, CDR1 is KGHSH and CDR2 is LQKENI. The CDR3 extends over 16 amino acids. V lost 3 bases to trimming and J lost 3 bases; unmatched junction nucleotides: 6. This chain's CDR3 is CASSPQGTGDTGELFF. CDR3 nucleotides: TGTGCCAGCTCACCCCAAGGGACAGGCGACACCGGGGAGCTGTTTTTT. Full variable domain (outside the CDR3, taken from reference TRBV18 and TRBJ2-2): NAGVMQNPRHLVRRRGQEARLRCSPMKGHSHVYWYRQLPEEGLKFMVYLQKENIIDESGMPKERFSAEFPKEGPSILRIQQVVRGDSAAYFCASSPQGTGDTGELFFGEGSRLTVL.

This clone has only a few counts. The chain links TRBV5-5 to TRBJ1-1, with D tentatively TRBD1 (6 bases). Germline lookup yields CDR1 SGHKS and CDR2 YYEKEE (reference sequence). With 3 bases removed from V and 0 bases from J, the gap between germline ends came to 21 bases. This CDR3 contains 18 residues. The CDR3 sequence: CASSSGQLRFQMNTEAFF. CDR3 bases: TGTGCCAGCAGCTCCGGACAGCTAAGATTCCAAATGAACACTGAAGCTTTCTTT. The whole variable domain, filled in from reference TRBV5-5 and TRBJ1-1, reads DAGVTQSPTHLIKTRGQQVTLRCSPISGHKSVSWYQQVLGQGPQFIFQYYEKEERGRGNFPDRFSARQFPNYSSELNVNALLLGDSALYLCASSSGQLRFQMNTEAFFGQGTRLTVV.

As concerns this clone: This specimen includes other DNA sequences encoding the same CDR3. The chain uses TRBV18 and TRBJ1-1; the D is unclear. Germline loops: CDR1 KGHSH, CDR2 LQKENI. The ends were cut back, 4 bases at V and 0 bases at J, with 6 bases in the middle. The CDR3 spans 13 residues. CDR3 coding DNA: TGTGCCAGCTCACTTACGGTGAACACTGAAGCTTTCTTT. It codes for CASSLTVNTEAFF.

The V call is TRBV28, the J call TRBJ1-1; 9 nucleotides match TRBD1. J lost 6 bases, V lost 7 bases, and 9 bases had no gene match. The CDR3 sequence is 14 residues long. Germline V gene lookup returns CDR1 MDHEN and CDR2 SYDVKM. The CDR3 DNA sequence: TGTGCCAGCACAGGGGGACAGGGCGCCCCTGAAGCTTTCTTT. Its translation: CASTGGQGAPEAFF.

The chain combines TRBV5-1 with TRBJ2-3; TRBD1 aligns across 8 bases. This CDR3 is built from 15 residues. The germline CDR1 and CDR2 sequences are SGHRS and YFSETQ. V trimming: 4 bases; J trimming: 1 base; junction bases outside the gene matches: 5. CDR3 DNA sequence: TGCGCCAGCAGCGTCGGGACAGGAGGCACAGATACGCAGTATTTT. Encoded protein: CASSVGTGGTDTQYF.